The next 5 T cell receptor beta chains were all read from a single sample in a study of cytomegalovirus exposure and HLA in healthy donors. The PCR employed 60 Vbeta primers together with 13 Jbeta primers. Only in-frame clones appear in the TCRdb table, and some are missing; sequencing was by immunoSEQ multiplex PCR. The sample lists fewer than 110,000 clones; 85% were seen once. Sequences were obtained from PBMCs. These receptors were collected from a man aged 25-40 years in good health and CMV-seronegative.

The V and J genes are TRBV19 and TRBJ1-4; 8 bases are shared with TRBD1. V lost 5 bases and J lost 4; bases outside the gene matches: 6. The CDR3 has 15 amino acids. Germline V lookup: CDR1 LNHDA, CDR2 SQIVND (reference sequence). CDR3 residues: CASSADREVNEKLFF. CDR3 in DNA: TGTGCCAGTAGTGCGGACAGGGAAGTTAATGAAAAACTGTTTTTT.

J is TRBJ1-5 and V is TRBV2; 9 bases are a match to TRBD1. The CDR3 runs 14 residues. Germline trimming cut 5 bases from V and 5 bases from J; bases unmatched to any gene: 4. Per germline, CDR1 SNHLY and CDR2 FYNNEI. CDR3 region: CASSTGQGYQPQHF. The CDR3 region has the DNA TGTGCCAGCAGTACGGGACAGGGTTATCAGCCCCAGCATTTT.

This clone has more than one count but fewer than ten. This chain uses TRBV19 with TRBJ1-4, with D perhaps matching TRBD1 (5 bases). CDR3 length: 15 residues. V lost 7 bases to trimming and J lost 4 bases, with 16 bases between them. Germline assignment: CDR1 LNHDA and CDR2 SQIVND (reference sequence). CDR3 nucleotides: TGTGCCAGTATGAGGGGACTTGTCAATAATGAAAAACTGTTTTTT. As protein: CASMRGLVNNEKLFF. The whole variable domain, filled in from reference TRBV19 and TRBJ1-4, reads DGGITQSPKYLFRKEGQNVTLSCEQNLNHDAMYWYRQDPGQGLRLIYYSQIVNDFQKGDIAEGYSVSREKKESFPLTVTSAQKNPTAFYLCASMRGLVNNEKLFFGSGTQLSVL.

This clone appeared once. The V and J genes are TRBV6-1 and TRBJ1-5; no firm D call. CDR1 MNHNS and CDR2 SASEGT come from the germline V gene. Trimming pared 4 bases from V and 4 bases from J, leaving 14 bases between. This CDR3 has 15 residues. The CDR3 here is CASSGVSRGNQPQHF. The DNA for the CDR3 is TGTGCCAGCAGTGGTGTCAGCCGCGGGAATCAGCCCCAGCATTTT.

The DNA of the CDR3 is TGTGCCAGCAGCCAGAACCGGGACGGGGGGATCAATGAGCAGTTCTTC. This gives the protein CASSQNRDGGINEQFF. This chain uses TRBV4-2 with TRBJ2-1; 7 bases are a match to TRBD2. Per the germline V gene, CDR1 is LGHNA and CDR2 is YNFKEQ. There are 16 residues in the CDR3. V gave up 3 bases and J gave up 6 bases; unmatched junction bases: 11.